A selection of T cell receptor beta chains follows, all from one sample in a study of T cell responses to AZD1222 COVID-19 vaccine. Assay: immunoSEQ multiplex PCR; the TCRdb copy retains only in-frame clones and omits some. The sample includes about 160,000 clones, 85% to 90% of them seen just once. The material sequenced was peripheral blood, taken 28 days after the second AZD1222 dose. The source of these receptors is an adult who received the AZD1222 COVID-19 vaccine. Both conserved end residues are part of each CDR3. D genes are given only for firm matches. A clone size is listed for some rows: how often the clone was seen (once, few, many), or a class if it is expanded.

j_call,clone_size,d_call,v_call,cdr3_aa,cdr3_nt
TRBJ1-1,-,-,TRBV28,CASGETAMNTEAFF,TGTGCCAGCGGGGAGACAGCAATGAACACTGAAGCTTTCTTT
TRBJ1-1,-,-,TRBV12-5,CASGLGQNTEAFF,TGTGCTAGTGGTTTGGGACAGAACACTGAAGCTTTCTTT
TRBJ1-1,-,-,TRBV15,CATIPLIPLRDTEAFF,TGTGCCACCATTCCGCTGATCCCACTTCGGGACACTGAAGCTTTCTTT
TRBJ2-1,-,-,TRBV7-8,CASGLGSSYNEQFF,TGTGCCAGCGGATTAGGGAGCTCCTACAATGAGCAGTTCTTC
TRBJ1-3,-,-,TRBV6-5,CASRTPGTYGNTIYF,TGTGCCAGCCGTACCCCCGGGACGTATGGAAACACCATATATTTT
TRBJ1-5,few,-,TRBV6-1,CASSEIQPQHF,TGTGCCAGCAGTGAGATACAGCCCCAGCATTTT
TRBJ2-6,-,-,TRBV7-9,CASSTPSGANVLTF,TGTGCCAGCAGCACCCCCTCTGGGGCCAACGTCCTGACTTTC
TRBJ2-7,-,-,TRBV18,CASSPEGGGDEQYF,TGTGCCAGCTCACCCGAGGGGGGAGGCGACGAGCAGTACTTC
TRBJ1-5,-,-,TRBV2,CASSQGFQPQHF,TGTGCCAGCAGTCAGGGGTTCCAGCCCCAGCATTTT
TRBJ2-7,-,TRBD1,TRBV6-1,CASSEGGQGPHEQYF,TGTGCCAGCAGTGAAGGGGGACAGGGGCCACACGAGCAGTACTTC
TRBJ1-4,-,TRBD1,TRBV19,CASTGQGREKLFF,TGTGCCAGTACCGGACAGGGTCGTGAAAAACTGTTTTTT
TRBJ1-1,-,-,TRBV2,CASGEVMNTEAFF,TGTGCCAGCGGGGAGGTCATGAACACTGAAGCTTTCTTT
TRBJ1-1,-,-,TRBV4-3,CASSQDNFRTEAFF,TGCGCCAGCAGCCAAGATAACTTCCGGACTGAAGCTTTCTTT
TRBJ2-3,-,-,TRBV11-2,CASSHWVSDTQYF,TGTGCCAGCAGCCACTGGGTCTCAGATACGCAGTATTTT
TRBJ2-7,few,-,TRBV11-2,CASSLYEQYF,TGTGCCAGCAGTTTGTACGAGCAGTACTTC
TRBJ1-3,-,-,TRBV11-2,CASSPTSGNTIYF,TGTGCCAGCAGCCCGACCTCTGGAAACACCATATATTTT
TRBJ1-2,-,TRBD1,TRBV3-1/TRBV3-2,CASSYRGANYGYTF,TGTGCCAGCAGCTACAGGGGCGCTAACTATGGCTACACCTTC
TRBJ2-3,-,TRBD2,TRBV15,CATSRESGASDTQYF,TGTGCCACCAGCAGAGAGAGCGGGGCTTCAGATACGCAGTATTTT
TRBJ1-4,-,-,TRBV3-1/TRBV3-2,CASSQSLAWEKLFF,TGTGCCAGCAGCCAGTCACTGGCTTGGGAAAAACTGTTTTTT
TRBJ1-1,-,TRBD1,TRBV15,CATSRVRAGGNTEAFF,TGTGCCACCAGCAGAGTCAGGGCAGGGGGGAACACTGAAGCTTTCTTT
TRBJ1-2,-,-,TRBV19,CASSLANYGYTF,TGTGCCAGTAGTCTTGCTAACTATGGCTACACCTTC
TRBJ1-4,-,-,TRBV7-9,CASSSSMGEKLFF,TGTGCCAGCAGCTCGAGTATGGGAGAAAAACTGTTTTTT
TRBJ2-2,-,-,TRBV12-3/TRBV12-4,CASTVFRELFF,TGTGCCAGCACCGTCTTCAGGGAGCTGTTTTTT
TRBJ1-1,-,-,TRBV6-1,CASSDQPYTEAFF,TGTGCCAGCAGTGATCAGCCGTACACTGAAGCTTTCTTT
TRBJ2-7,-,-,TRBV18,CASSPPGSFHEQYF,TGTGCCAGCTCACCACCGGGGTCTTTCCACGAGCAGTACTTC
TRBJ1-2,-,-,TRBV6-5,CASSSGLWGYTF,TGTGCCAGCAGTTCGGGCCTCTGGGGCTACACCTTC
TRBJ2-7,once,TRBD1,TRBV7-3,CASSPRGSYEQYF,TGTGCCAGCAGCCCCAGGGGGTCCTACGAGCAGTACTTC
TRBJ2-3,-,-,TRBV30,CAWSVRRMQDTQYF,TGTGCCTGGAGTGTAAGGAGGATGCAGGATACGCAGTATTTT
TRBJ1-1,-,TRBD1,TRBV10-3,CAISTGDRQTEAFF,TGTGCCATCAGTACAGGGGACCGGCAGACTGAAGCTTTCTTT
TRBJ2-1,-,TRBD2,TRBV30,CAWSVLAGVNEQFF,TGTGCCTGGAGTGTACTGGCGGGAGTTAATGAGCAGTTCTTC
TRBJ1-1,-,TRBD1,TRBV6-6,CASSYPIGTANTEAFF,TGTGCCAGCAGTTACCCGATAGGGACAGCGAACACTGAAGCTTTCTTT
TRBJ1-5,-,-,TRBV19,CATSGGQRILSNQPQHF,TGTGCCACCAGTGGTGGACAGAGAATACTTAGCAATCAGCCCCAGCATTTT
TRBJ1-5,-,-,TRBV6-1,CASSGGHALRNQPQHF,TGTGCCAGCAGTGGGGGACACGCCCTACGCAATCAGCCCCAGCATTTT
TRBJ1-5,once,-,TRBV30,CAWSVYEPGNQPQHF,TGTGCCTGGAGTGTATACGAGCCAGGCAATCAGCCCCAGCATTTT
TRBJ2-1,-,TRBD2,TRBV20-1,CSATGGNEQFF,TGCAGTGCTACGGGAGGGAATGAGCAGTTCTTC
TRBJ1-4,-,TRBD1,TRBV5-1,CASSLGQTNEKLFF,TGCGCCAGCAGCCTGGGACAGACTAATGAAAAACTGTTTTTT
TRBJ1-1,few,-,TRBV7-9,CASSLANRVVTEAFF,TGTGCCAGCAGCTTAGCGAACAGGGTGGTGACTGAAGCTTTCTTT
TRBJ1-1,-,TRBD1,TRBV10-3,CATRTGTGTEAFF,TGTGCCACCCGGACAGGGACGGGCACTGAAGCTTTCTTT
TRBJ1-5,-,TRBD1,TRBV18,CASSPRDRGDQPQHF,TGTGCCAGCTCACCACGGGACAGGGGTGACCAGCCCCAGCATTTT
TRBJ1-2,-,-,TRBV3-1/TRBV3-2,CASSQTDYGYTF,TGTGCCAGCAGCCAAACAGACTATGGCTACACCTTC
TRBJ1-1,-,-,TRBV7-9,CASSARQAGMNTEAFF,TGTGCCAGCAGCGCAAGACAGGCTGGGATGAACACTGAAGCTTTCTTT
TRBJ1-2,-,TRBD1,TRBV6-5,CASSYLTGGAYGYTF,TGTGCCAGCAGTTACCTCACAGGGGGAGCCTATGGCTACACCTTC
TRBJ1-2,-,-,TRBV6-2/TRBV6-3,CASSSQPPGAGDTF,TGTGCCAGCAGTTCCCAGCCTCCCGGGGCTGGAGACACCTTC
TRBJ2-5,-,-,TRBV14,CASSQGVGGRYQETQYF,TGTGCCAGCAGCCAAGGGGTTGGCGGGCGGTACCAAGAGACCCAGTACTTC
TRBJ2-1,-,TRBD2,TRBV5-1,CASSLAIAGRNEQFF,TGCGCCAGCAGCTTGGCCATAGCGGGGAGGAATGAGCAGTTCTTC
TRBJ1-2,-,-,TRBV6-5,CASSPGVNYGYTF,TGTGCCAGCAGTCCCGGGGTGAACTATGGCTACACCTTC
TRBJ2-3,-,TRBD2,TRBV5-1,CATAGGGPTDTQYF,TGCGCCACCGCGGGCGGGGGACCCACAGATACGCAGTATTTT
TRBJ2-7,-,TRBD1,TRBV10-2,CASTRTGGTYEQYF,TGCGCCAGCACAAGGACAGGGGGTACCTACGAGCAGTACTTC
TRBJ1-4,once,TRBD1,TRBV14,CASSQVKGASTEKLFF,TGTGCCAGCAGCCAAGTGAAGGGGGCGTCTACTGAAAAACTGTTTTTT
TRBJ1-5,-,-,TRBV5-5,CASSSQYVNSNQPQHF,TGTGCCAGCAGCTCCCAGTATGTCAATAGCAATCAGCCCCAGCATTTT
TRBJ1-5,-,-,TRBV19,CASSIEQGSFQPQHF,TGTGCCAGTAGTATAGAACAGGGCTCTTTTCAGCCCCAGCATTTT
TRBJ1-1,-,-,TRBV3-1/TRBV3-2,CASSHQERGNTEAFF,TGTGCCAGCAGCCATCAGGAGAGGGGGAACACTGAAGCTTTCTTT
TRBJ1-3,-,TRBD1,TRBV5-1,CASSSRGRSSGNTIYF,TGCGCCAGCAGCTCCAGGGGGCGAAGCTCTGGAAACACCATATATTTT
TRBJ1-6,once,-,TRBV5-1,CASSLDSTGSPLHF,TGCGCCAGCAGCCTTGATTCCACGGGTTCACCCCTCCACTTT